Listed here is a single T cell receptor beta chain. The target antigen is unknown. Healthy donors had no documented immune events, such as infections, while sampled. The CDR3 contains 15 residues. Trimming removed 1 base at V and 4 bases at J, with 13 bases between. The germline V gene encodes CDR1 LNHDA and CDR2 SQIVND (reference sequence). This record comes from a study of identifying expanded T cells in peripheral blood. Study-wide findings and caveats: Differentially abundant clones: about 1.1 between replicates, about 15 at roughly 2 weeks, 18 to 20 at four. Clone count variance between approximately two-week samples rose with total template count.

The assay was immunoSEQ multiplex PCR, and TCRdb's table has in-frame clones only and misses some. The data hold 75,000 to 90,000 clones, with 80% to 90% observed a single time. The source is a person aged 18 to 70 in good health. The V and J genes are TRBV19 and TRBJ1-2, with D possibly matching TRBD1 (5 bases). Sequenced: blood. CDR3 loop: CASSIAPGRSYGYTF. For the CDR3, the DNA is TGTGCCAGTAGTATAGCCCCGGGACGGTCCTATGGCTACACCTTC.